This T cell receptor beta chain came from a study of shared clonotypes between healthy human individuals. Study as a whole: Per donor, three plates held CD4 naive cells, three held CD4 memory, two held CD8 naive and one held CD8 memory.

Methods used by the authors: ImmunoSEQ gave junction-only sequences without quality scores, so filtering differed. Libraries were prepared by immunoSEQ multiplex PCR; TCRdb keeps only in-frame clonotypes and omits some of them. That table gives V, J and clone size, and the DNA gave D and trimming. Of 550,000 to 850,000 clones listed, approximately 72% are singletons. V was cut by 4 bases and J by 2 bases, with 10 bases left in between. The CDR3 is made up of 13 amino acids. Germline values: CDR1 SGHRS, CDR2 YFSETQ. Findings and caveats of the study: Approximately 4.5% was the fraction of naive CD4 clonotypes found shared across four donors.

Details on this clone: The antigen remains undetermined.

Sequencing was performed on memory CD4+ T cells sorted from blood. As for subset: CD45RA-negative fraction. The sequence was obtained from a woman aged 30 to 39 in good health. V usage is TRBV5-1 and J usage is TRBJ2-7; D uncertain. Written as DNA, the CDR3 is TGCGCCAGCAGCCCCCCCTCCCCCTACGAGCAGTACTTC. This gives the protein CASSPPSPYEQYF. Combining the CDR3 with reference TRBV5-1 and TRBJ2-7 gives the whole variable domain KAGVTQTPRYLIKTRGQQVTLSCSPISGHRSVSWYQQTPGQGLQFLFEYFSETQRNKGNFPGRFSGRQFSNSRSEMNVSTLELGDSALYLCASSPPSPYEQYFGPGTRLTVT.